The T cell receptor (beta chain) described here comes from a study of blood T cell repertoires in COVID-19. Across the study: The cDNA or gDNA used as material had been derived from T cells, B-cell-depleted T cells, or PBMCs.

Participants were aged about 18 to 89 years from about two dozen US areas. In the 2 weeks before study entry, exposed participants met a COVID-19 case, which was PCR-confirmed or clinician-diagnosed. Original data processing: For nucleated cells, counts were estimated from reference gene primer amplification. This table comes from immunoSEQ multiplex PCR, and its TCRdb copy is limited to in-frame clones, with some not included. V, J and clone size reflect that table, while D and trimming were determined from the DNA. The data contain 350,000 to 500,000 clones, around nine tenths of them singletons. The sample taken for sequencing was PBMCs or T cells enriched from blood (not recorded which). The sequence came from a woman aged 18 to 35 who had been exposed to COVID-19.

CDR3 bases: TGTGCCAGCAGCCAAGTACAGGGGGCTATTGAGCAGTTCTTC. It translates to CASSQVQGAIEQFF. The chain employs TRBV3-1 (or the pseudogene TRBV3-2) and TRBJ2-1; TRBD1 matches at 9 bases. CDR1 and CDR2 (germline): LGHDT, YNNKEL (reference sequence). This CDR3 region has 14 residues. The V and J ends lost 1 base and 9 bases, in that order; junction bases with no gene match: 4.